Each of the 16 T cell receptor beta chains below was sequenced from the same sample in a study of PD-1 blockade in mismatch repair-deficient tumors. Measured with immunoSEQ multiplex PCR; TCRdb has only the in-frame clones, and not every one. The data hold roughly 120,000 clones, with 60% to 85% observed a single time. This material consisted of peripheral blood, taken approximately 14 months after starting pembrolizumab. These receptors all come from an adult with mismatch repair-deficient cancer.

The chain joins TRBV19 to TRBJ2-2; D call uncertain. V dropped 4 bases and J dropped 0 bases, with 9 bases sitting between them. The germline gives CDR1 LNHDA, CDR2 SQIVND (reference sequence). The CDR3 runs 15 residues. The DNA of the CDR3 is TGTGCCAGTAGTAAGTTAGATTCGAACACCGGGGAGCTGTTTTTT. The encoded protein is CASSKLDSNTGELFF.

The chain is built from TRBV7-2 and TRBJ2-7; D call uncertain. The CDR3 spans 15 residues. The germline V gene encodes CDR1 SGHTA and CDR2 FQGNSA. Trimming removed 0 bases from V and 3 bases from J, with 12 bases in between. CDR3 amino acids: CASSLAVNSYYEQYF. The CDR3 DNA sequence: TGTGCCAGCAGCTTAGCGGTGAATTCGTACTACGAGCAGTACTTC.

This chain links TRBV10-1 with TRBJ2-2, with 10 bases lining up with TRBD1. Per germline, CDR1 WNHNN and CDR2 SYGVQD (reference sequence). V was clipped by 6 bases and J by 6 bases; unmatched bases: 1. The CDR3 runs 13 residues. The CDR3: CASRGQGAGELFF. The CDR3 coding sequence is TGCGCCAGCAGAGGACAGGGGGCCGGGGAGCTGTTTTTT.

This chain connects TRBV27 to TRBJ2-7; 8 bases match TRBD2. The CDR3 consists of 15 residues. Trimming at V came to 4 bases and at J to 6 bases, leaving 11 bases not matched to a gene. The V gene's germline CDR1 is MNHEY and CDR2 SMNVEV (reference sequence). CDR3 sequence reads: CASSSRGSGTPEQYF. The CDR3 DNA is TGTGCCAGCAGTTCCCGGGGTAGCGGGACCCCCGAGCAGTACTTC.

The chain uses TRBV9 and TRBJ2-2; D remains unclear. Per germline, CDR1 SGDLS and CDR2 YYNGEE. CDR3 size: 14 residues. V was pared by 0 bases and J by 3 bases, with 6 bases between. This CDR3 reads CASSVGGYTGELFF. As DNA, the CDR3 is TGTGCCAGCAGCGTAGGGGGATACACCGGGGAGCTGTTTTTT.

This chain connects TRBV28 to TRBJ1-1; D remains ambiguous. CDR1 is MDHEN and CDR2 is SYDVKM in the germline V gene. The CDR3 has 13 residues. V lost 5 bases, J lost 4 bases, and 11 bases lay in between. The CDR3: CASSLQATTEAFF. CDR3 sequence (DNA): TGTGCCAGCAGTCTTCAGGCAACCACTGAAGCTTTCTTT.

DNA of the CDR3: TGTGCCAGCAGTTCGGGCAGTACCCCGTCTGGCTACACCTTC. Amino acids: CASSSGSTPSGYTF. The chain couples TRBV6-6 to TRBJ1-2; D call uncertain. CDR3 length equals 14 residues. The V and J ends lost 4 bases and 7 bases respectively, with 16 bases between them. CDR1 is MNHNY and CDR2 is SVGAGI in the germline V gene (reference sequence).

The CDR3 DNA reads TGTGCCAGCAGTTTACGGGGGCGAACCCTTTACACTGAAGCTTTCTTT. It yields the protein CASSLRGRTLYTEAFF. The chain recombines TRBV28 with TRBJ1-1; D possibly corresponds to TRBD1 (6 bases). The CDR3 runs to 16 residues. The ends were cut back, 2 bases at V and 3 bases at J, with 16 bases in the middle. Germline V gene sequence: CDR1 MDHEN, CDR2 SYDVKM. The full variable domain, its missing parts supplied by reference TRBV28 and TRBJ1-1, is DVKVTQSSRYLVKRTGEKVFLECVQDMDHENMFWYRQDPGLGLRLIYFSYDVKMKEKGDIPEGYSVSREKKERFSLILESASTNQTSMYLCASSLRGRTLYTEAFFGQGTRLTVV.

This chain's CDR3 is CASSLRGTVSTDTQYF. CDR3 DNA sequence: TGTGCCAGTAGTCTCCGCGGGACAGTTAGCACAGATACGCAGTATTTT. V usage is TRBV19 and J usage is TRBJ2-3; D perhaps matches TRBD1 (7 bases). The CDR3 covers 16 residues. CDR1 LNHDA and CDR2 SQIVND come from the germline V gene (reference sequence). V was trimmed by 5 bases and J by 0 bases, leaving 15 bases between them.

CDR3 DNA sequence: TGTGCCAGTAGTATGGGACTAGCGGGTTCTGAGCAGTTCTTC. Translating gives CASSMGLAGSEQFF. This chain connects TRBV19 to TRBJ2-1; TRBD2 agrees at 12 bases. The germline V gene has CDR1 LNHDA and CDR2 SQIVND (reference sequence). The CDR3 has 14 amino acids. Unmatched junction bases numbered 3, after V lost 3 bases and J lost 9 bases. Variable domain in full (rest from reference TRBV19 and TRBJ2-1): DGGITQSPKYLFRKEGQNVTLSCEQNLNHDAMYWYRQDPGQGLRLIYYSQIVNDFQKGDIAEGYSVSREKKESFPLTVTSAQKNPTAFYLCASSMGLAGSEQFFGPGTRLTVL.

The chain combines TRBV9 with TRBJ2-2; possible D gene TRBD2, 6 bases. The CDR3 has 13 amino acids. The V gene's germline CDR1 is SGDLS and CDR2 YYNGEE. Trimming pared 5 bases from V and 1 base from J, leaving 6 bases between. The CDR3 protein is CASRRENTGELFF. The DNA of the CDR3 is TGTGCCAGCAGGCGGGAGAACACCGGGGAGCTGTTTTTT.

In DNA, the CDR3 is TGTGCCAGCAGCCAAAGCTCTGGGGCCAACGTCCTGACTTTC. Translation: CASSQSSGANVLTF. The chain uses TRBV9 and TRBJ2-6, with D uncertain. The germline V gene encodes CDR1 SGDLS and CDR2 YYNGEE. V lost 4 bases and J lost 0, with 5 bases in between. The CDR3 extends over 14 amino acids. Drawing the rest from reference TRBV9 and TRBJ2-6, the complete variable domain is DSGVTQTPKHLITATGQRVTLRCSPRSGDLSVYWYQQSLDQGLQFLIQYYNGEERAKGNILERFSAQQFPDLHSELNLSSLELGDSALYFCASSQSSGANVLTFGAGSRLTVL.

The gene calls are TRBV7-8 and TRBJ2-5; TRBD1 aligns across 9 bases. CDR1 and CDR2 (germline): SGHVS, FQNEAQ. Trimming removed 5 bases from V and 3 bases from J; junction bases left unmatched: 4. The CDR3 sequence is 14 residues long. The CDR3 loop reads CASSTGQGKETQYF. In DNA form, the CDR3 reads TGTGCCAGCAGCACGGGACAGGGAAAAGAGACCCAGTACTTC.

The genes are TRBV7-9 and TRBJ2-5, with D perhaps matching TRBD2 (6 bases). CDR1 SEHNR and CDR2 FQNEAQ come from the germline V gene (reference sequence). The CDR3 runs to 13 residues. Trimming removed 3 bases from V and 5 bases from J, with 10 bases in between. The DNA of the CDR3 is TGTGCCAGCAGCTTGAACGCGGGGGAGACCCAGTACTTC. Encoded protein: CASSLNAGETQYF.

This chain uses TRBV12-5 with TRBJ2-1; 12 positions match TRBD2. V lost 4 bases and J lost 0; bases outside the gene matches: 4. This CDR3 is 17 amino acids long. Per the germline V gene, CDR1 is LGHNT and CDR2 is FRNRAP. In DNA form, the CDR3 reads TGTGCTAGTGGTTCACAGACTAGCGGGGGCTCCTACAATGAGCAGTTCTTC. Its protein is CASGSQTSGGSYNEQFF. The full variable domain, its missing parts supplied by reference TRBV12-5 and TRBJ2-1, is DARVTQTPRHKVTEMGQEVTMRCQPILGHNTVFWYRQTMMQGLELLAYFRNRAPLDDSGMPKDRFSAEMPDATLATLKIQPSEPRDSAVYFCASGSQTSGGSYNEQFFGPGTRLTVL.

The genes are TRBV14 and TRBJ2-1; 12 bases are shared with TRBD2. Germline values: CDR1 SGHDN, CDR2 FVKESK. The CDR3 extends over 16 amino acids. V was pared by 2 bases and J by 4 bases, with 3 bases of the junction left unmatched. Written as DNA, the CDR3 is TGTGCCAGCAGCCAACTAGGGACTAGCGGGTACAATGAGCAGTTCTTC. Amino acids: CASSQLGTSGYNEQFF.